Shown below are 32 T cell receptor beta chains from a single sample sequenced in a study of T cell responses to AZD1222 COVID-19 vaccine. The table came from immunoSEQ multiplex PCR; TCRdb's copy has only in-frame clones and leaves some out. Here the sample spans 95,000 to 150,000 clones, around nine tenths being singletons. This sample comprised peripheral blood, obtained on day 0 of AZD1222 vaccination. These receptors originate from an adult in good health.

The V call is TRBV5-1, the J call TRBJ1-2; possible D gene TRBD1, 6 bases. Trimming removed 2 bases at V and 6 bases at J, with 8 bases between. The CDR3 totals 12 residues. The germline CDR1 and CDR2 sequences are SGHRS and YFSETQ. The CDR3 loop is CASSLPGDGYTF. In nucleotides, the CDR3 is TGCGCCAGCAGCTTACCAGGGGATGGCTACACCTTC.

The chain employs TRBV4-1 and TRBJ2-2, with 7 bases matching TRBD1. Looked up from germline, CDR1 is MGHRA and CDR2 is YSYEKL. V trimming: 2 bases; J trimming: 5 bases; junction bases outside the gene matches: 8. The CDR3 is made up of 16 amino acids. The DNA of the CDR3 is TGCGCCAGCAGCCAATACAGGGGACCGAGGACCGGGGAGCTGTTTTTT. As protein: CASSQYRGPRTGELFF.

The gene calls are TRBV19 and TRBJ2-2; 10 bases agree with TRBD1. The germline V gene encodes CDR1 LNHDA and CDR2 SQIVND (reference sequence). After removal of 9 bases from V and 3 bases from J, the junction contained 10 bases not matched to a gene. The CDR3 length is 16 residues. The CDR3 sequence: CASTTSGQGYTGELFF. The CDR3 bases are TGTGCCAGCACGACGTCGGGACAGGGGTACACCGGGGAGCTGTTTTTT. Together with reference TRBV19 and TRBJ2-2, the CDR3 gives the full variable domain: DGGITQSPKYLFRKEGQNVTLSCEQNLNHDAMYWYRQDPGQGLRLIYYSQIVNDFQKGDIAEGYSVSREKKESFPLTVTSAQKNPTAFYLCASTTSGQGYTGELFFGEGSRLTVL.

This clone was picked up a small number of times. V and J are TRBV30 and TRBJ1-4; D may be TRBD1 (5 bases). Between the trimmed V and J ends, which lost 4 bases and 7 bases, there was a span of 16 bases. The CDR3 runs to 14 residues. Germline-derived CDR1 and CDR2 are GTSNPN and SVGIG (reference sequence). The CDR3 sequence: CAWTNTWGGEKLFF. DNA for the CDR3: TGTGCCTGGACCAATACGTGGGGGGGTGAAAAACTGTTTTTT.

This clone was found once. The chain carries TRBV5-1 and TRBJ2-5; perhaps TRBD2 as D (5 bases). The CDR3 has 13 residues. Germline V gene data show CDR1 as SGHRS and CDR2 as YFSETQ. V shed 6 bases and J shed 4 bases, with 13 bases lying between them. CDR3 DNA sequence: TGCGCCAGCACCTTACTAGTCCCAGAGACCCAGTACTTC. It translates to CASTLLVPETQYF.

The chain joins TRBV5-4 to TRBJ2-7, with D tentatively TRBD2 (6 bases). In germline, CDR1 is SGHNT, CDR2 YYREEE (reference sequence). V was trimmed by 4 bases and J by 3 bases, leaving 14 bases between them. CDR3 length: 14 residues. CDR3 in amino acids: CASSQRAGGYEQYF. CDR3 nucleotide sequence: TGTGCCAGCAGCCAGCGGGCCGGGGGCTACGAGCAGTACTTC.

This chain links TRBV30 with TRBJ2-3; D is unclear. The V and J ends lost 0 bases and 0 bases respectively, with 16 bases between them. CDR3 length: 17 amino acids. CDR1 and CDR2 from the germline V gene are GTSNPN and SVGIG (reference sequence). The CDR3 bases are TGTGCCTGGAGTGTACGATACTCCATATTTAGCACAGATACGCAGTATTTT. This sequence encodes CAWSVRYSIFSTDTQYF.

The V and J genes are TRBV10-3 and TRBJ1-1; 7 nucleotides align to TRBD1. CDR3 length: 15 residues. CDR1 ENHRY and CDR2 SYGVKD come from the germline V gene. V shed 1 base, J shed 2 bases, and the junction held 4 bases outside the gene matches. The CDR3 DNA follows: TGTGCCATCAGTGAGTTTAACAGGGGTAACACTGAAGCTTTCTTT. Protein product: CAISEFNRGNTEAFF.

The chain is built from TRBV5-6 and TRBJ2-7, with TRBD1 as a possible D gene (6 bases). Trimming removed 3 bases at V and 1 base at J, with 8 bases between. Germline lookup yields CDR1 SGHDT and CDR2 YYEEEE. This CDR3 comprises 13 residues. In DNA form, the CDR3 reads TGTGCCAGCAGCTCCGGACAGTCCTACGAGCAGTACTTC. Translating it yields CASSSGQSYEQYF. The variable domain in full, completed from reference TRBV5-6 and TRBJ2-7, reads DAGVTQSPTHLIKTRGQQVTLRCSPKSGHDTVSWYQQALGQGPQFIFQYYEEEERQRGNFPDRFSGHQFPNYSSELNVNALLLGDSALYLCASSSGQSYEQYFGPGTRLTVT.

The chain is built from TRBV10-3 and TRBJ2-7, with D possibly matching TRBD1 (6 bases). The V end lost 0 bases, the J end lost 3 bases, and 12 bases lay between the germline ends. CDR3 length: 15 residues. The V gene's germline CDR1 is ENHRY and CDR2 SYGVKD. This CDR3 is CAISESKQGYYEQYF. CDR3 DNA: TGTGCCATCAGTGAGTCTAAACAGGGATACTACGAGCAGTACTTC.

The CDR3 region is CASSPQRNYGYTF. The CDR3 DNA reads TGTGCCAGCAGCCCGCAGCGGAACTATGGCTACACCTTC. The chain combines TRBV6-5 with TRBJ1-2; D is unresolved. CDR1 is MNHEY, CDR2 SVGAGI, per germline. This CDR3 has 13 residues. Trimming took 6 bases from V and 2 from J, leaving 10 bases between them.

This chain connects TRBV15 to TRBJ1-1; possibly TRBD1 for D (5 bases). The CDR3 runs to 13 residues. Germline V gene lookup returns CDR1 LNHNV and CDR2 YYDKDF (reference sequence). Trimming stripped 5 bases from V and 8 bases from J, with 15 bases between. The CDR3 reads CATSSQRRGEAFF. The CDR3 nucleotides are TGTGCCACCAGCTCCCAAAGGAGGGGAGAAGCTTTCTTT.

The chain joins TRBV2 to TRBJ1-6; D possibly corresponds to TRBD1 (5 bases). The CDR3 length is 13 residues. Per germline, CDR1 SNHLY and CDR2 FYNNEI. V was pared by 4 bases and J by 4 bases, with 5 bases between. DNA for the CDR3: TGTGCCAGCAGTGGACAGTATAATTCACCCCTCCACTTT. Translating gives CASSGQYNSPLHF.

The chain couples TRBV19 to TRBJ2-1; 9 nucleotides align to TRBD2. This CDR3 is built from 14 residues. Germline CDR1 is LNHDA and CDR2 is SQIVND (reference sequence). V trimming: 3 bases; J trimming: 6 bases; junction bases outside the gene matches: 3. CDR3 coding DNA: TGTGCCAGTAGTATTTGGACTAGCGCCAATGAGCAGTTCTTC. Encoded protein: CASSIWTSANEQFF. The full variable domain, its missing parts supplied by reference TRBV19 and TRBJ2-1, is DGGITQSPKYLFRKEGQNVTLSCEQNLNHDAMYWYRQDPGQGLRLIYYSQIVNDFQKGDIAEGYSVSREKKESFPLTVTSAQKNPTAFYLCASSIWTSANEQFFGPGTRLTVL.

A few counts support this clone. The chain couples TRBV2 to TRBJ2-7; no firm D call. V was shortened by 6 bases and J by 3 bases, with 3 bases between the two germline ends. Germline V CDR1 and CDR2: SNHLY, FYNNEI. The CDR3 has 10 residues. In DNA form, the CDR3 reads TGTGCCAGCAGGCTCTACGAGCAGTACTTC. Its protein product is CASRLYEQYF.

The chain joins TRBV3-1 (or the pseudogene TRBV3-2) to TRBJ1-1; D remains unclear. The CDR3 length is 13 residues. CDR1 and CDR2 (germline): LGHDT, YNNKEL (reference sequence). The germline V and J ends were trimmed by 5 bases and 1 base, with 8 bases remaining between them. CDR3 DNA sequence: TGTGCCAGCAGCGCACAGCCGAACACTGAAGCTTTCTTT. Amino acid sequence: CASSAQPNTEAFF.

The V call is TRBV6-5, the J call TRBJ2-7, with D possibly called TRBD1 or TRBD2 (5 bases each). This CDR3 region has 14 residues. Trimming pared 6 bases from V and 6 bases from J, leaving 18 bases between. CDR1 is MNHEY, CDR2 SVGAGI, per germline. CDR3 residues: CASSNGLGAGEQYF. The CDR3, as DNA: TGTGCCAGCAGCAACGGACTCGGGGCGGGCGAGCAGTACTTC.

In DNA form, the CDR3 reads TGTGCCAGCTCGCTATCGACAGGGAACGAAAAACTGTTTTTT. The encoded protein is CASSLSTGNEKLFF. The chain links TRBV18 to TRBJ1-4; 7 positions match TRBD1. This CDR3 contains 14 residues. V lost 6 bases to trimming and J lost 8 bases; unmatched junction nucleotides: 9. Germline lookup yields CDR1 KGHSH and CDR2 LQKENI.

The rearrangement uses TRBV28 and TRBJ1-5, with D perhaps TRBD1 (5 bases). The length of the CDR3 is 15 residues. Germline V lookup: CDR1 MDHEN, CDR2 SYDVKM. Trimming took 5 bases from V and 6 from J, leaving 17 bases between them. The chain's CDR3 is CASSPYLAGGQPQHF. Here the CDR3 DNA reads TGTGCCAGCAGTCCATATCTGGCGGGGGGTCAGCCCCAGCATTTT.

The chain joins TRBV11-2 to TRBJ2-4; the D is unclear. CDR1 is SGHAT and CDR2 is FQNNGV in the germline V gene. Deletions cut 5 bases from V and 5 bases from J, with 16 bases between. The length of the CDR3 is 15 residues. The CDR3 loop is CASSPYSGRENIQYF. CDR3 nucleotide sequence: TGTGCCAGCAGCCCATATAGTGGTAGGGAAAACATTCAGTACTTC.

This chain joins TRBV2 and TRBJ1-1; a weak D match, TRBD1 (6 bases). The germline V gene has CDR1 SNHLY and CDR2 FYNNEI. The CDR3 extends over 14 amino acids. The V end was cut by 6 bases, the J end by 6 bases, with 17 bases between. This chain's CDR3 is CASRNPNAGAEAFF. The CDR3 coding sequence is TGTGCCAGCAGGAACCCTAACGCAGGGGCTGAAGCTTTCTTT.

This chain links TRBV5-1 with TRBJ2-2, with TRBD1 matching 8 bases. The germline gives CDR1 SGHRS, CDR2 YFSETQ. V shed 7 bases, J shed 3 bases, and the junction held 5 bases outside the gene matches. CDR3 length: 14 amino acids. In DNA, the CDR3 is TGCGCCAGCGGAGAACAGGGGGACACCGGGGAGCTGTTTTTT. As protein: CASGEQGDTGELFF.

The chain uses TRBV20-1 and TRBJ1-5, with 7 bases lining up with TRBD1. Germline V lookup: CDR1 DFQATT, CDR2 SNEGSKA (reference sequence). This CDR3 is 12 amino acids long. Unmatched junction bases numbered 3, after V lost 3 bases and J lost 7 bases. The CDR3, as DNA: TGCAGTGCTAGTCCAGGGGGGCAGCCCCAGCATTTT. As protein: CSASPGGQPQHF.

The chain is built from TRBV2 and TRBJ1-1; no clear D. This CDR3 region has 13 residues. Between the trimmed V and J ends, which lost 6 bases and 4 bases, there was a span of 12 bases. Germline CDR1 is SNHLY and CDR2 is FYNNEI. CDR3 in amino acids: CASRTEAGTEAFF. For the CDR3, the DNA is TGTGCCAGCAGAACAGAGGCTGGCACTGAAGCTTTCTTT.

V is TRBV13 and J is TRBJ2-3; TRBD2 agrees at 8 bases. The CDR3 length is 13 residues. V gave up 10 bases and J gave up 3 bases; unmatched junction bases: 6. CDR1 and CDR2 (germline): PRHDT, FYEKMQ (reference sequence). CDR3 loop: CATTGTRTDTQYF. CDR3 nucleotide sequence: TGTGCCACCACCGGGACTAGGACAGATACGCAGTATTTT.

J is TRBJ1-1 and V is TRBV29-1; 7 nucleotides match TRBD1. The CDR3 has 13 residues. Germline V CDR1 and CDR2: SQVTM, ANQGSEA. With V trimmed by 5 bases and J by 0 bases, 3 bases remained unmatched. CDR3 nucleotides: TGCAGCGTTTGGGGACAGATGAACACTGAAGCTTTCTTT. This encodes CSVWGQMNTEAFF.

This clone was recorded only once. The chain joins TRBV5-1 to TRBJ1-1, with 9 positions matching TRBD1. The germline gives CDR1 SGHRS, CDR2 YFSETQ. CDR3 length: 17 amino acids. The junction had 11 bases not matched to a gene; V was cut back by 4 bases and J by 1 base. This CDR3 reads CASSRGQGSPGNTEAFF. CDR3 sequence (DNA): TGCGCCAGCAGCAGGGGACAGGGATCCCCGGGGAACACTGAAGCTTTCTTT.

In this sample, this clone turned up once. This chain links TRBV19 with TRBJ2-1; TRBD2 agrees at 13 bases. Germline loops: CDR1 LNHDA, CDR2 SQIVND (reference sequence). This CDR3 has 16 residues. V dropped 0 bases and J dropped 9; count of bases not matched to a gene: 5. Here the CDR3 DNA reads TGTGCCAGTAGTATAGATAGGGGACTAGCGGGAACTGAGCAGTTCTTC. This encodes CASSIDRGLAGTEQFF.

V usage is TRBV29-1 and J usage is TRBJ1-1; no reliable D call. The V gene lost 3 bases and the J gene lost 3 bases, with 11 bases spanning the gap. Germline V gene sequence: CDR1 SQVTM, CDR2 ANQGSEA. The CDR3 is 13 amino acids. The CDR3 sequence: CSVETAQDTEAFF. The CDR3, as DNA: TGCAGCGTTGAGACCGCTCAGGACACTGAAGCTTTCTTT. Full variable domain (outside the CDR3, taken from reference TRBV29-1 and TRBJ1-1): SAVISQKPSRDICQRGTSLTIQCQVDSQVTMMFWYRQQPGQSLTLIATANQGSEATYESGFVIDKFPISRPNLTFSTLTVSNMSPEDSSIYLCSVETAQDTEAFFGQGTRLTVV.

The V call is TRBV9, the J call TRBJ2-1; 8 positions agree with TRBD2. The V and J ends lost 4 bases and 4 bases, in that order; junction bases with no gene match: 7. The V gene's germline CDR1 is SGDLS and CDR2 YYNGEE. The CDR3 loop spans 15 amino acids. CDR3 amino acids: CASSSSGQGYNEQFF. CDR3 DNA: TGTGCCAGCAGCTCTAGCGGGCAGGGGTACAATGAGCAGTTCTTC.

The chain couples TRBV6-6 to TRBJ2-3; D is unclear. V was pared by 2 bases and J by 7 bases, with 4 bases between. The CDR3 length is 11 residues. The germline gives CDR1 MNHNY, CDR2 SVGAGI (reference sequence). In nucleotides, the CDR3 is TGTGCCAGCAGTTACGGGTATACGCAGTATTTT. It translates to CASSYGYTQYF.

The chain employs TRBV30 and TRBJ1-1; the match to TRBD1 covers 8 bases. This CDR3 has 12 amino acids. The germline V gene has CDR1 GTSNPN and CDR2 SVGIG (reference sequence). V lost 5 bases and J lost 9; bases outside the gene matches: 8. The CDR3 reads CAWAQDRVQAFF. Written as DNA, the CDR3 is TGTGCCTGGGCCCAGGACAGGGTTCAAGCTTTCTTT.